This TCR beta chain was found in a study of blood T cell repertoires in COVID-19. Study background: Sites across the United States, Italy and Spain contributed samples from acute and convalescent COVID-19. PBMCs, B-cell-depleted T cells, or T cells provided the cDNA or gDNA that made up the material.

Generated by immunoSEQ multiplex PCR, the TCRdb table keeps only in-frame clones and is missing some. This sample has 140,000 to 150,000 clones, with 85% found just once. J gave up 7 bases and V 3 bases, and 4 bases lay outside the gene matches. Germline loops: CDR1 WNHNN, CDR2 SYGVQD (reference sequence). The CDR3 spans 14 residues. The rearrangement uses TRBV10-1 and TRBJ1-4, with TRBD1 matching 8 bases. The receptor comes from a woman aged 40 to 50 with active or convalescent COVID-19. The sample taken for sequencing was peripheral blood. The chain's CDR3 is CASSDSDRAEKLFF. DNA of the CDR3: TGCGCCAGCAGTGATTCGGACAGGGCTGAAAAACTGTTTTTT.